This T cell receptor beta chain was sequenced in a study of beta chain features in type 1 diabetes. This clone was seen only a few times. Germline V gene data show CDR1 as KGHSH and CDR2 as LQKENI. The CDR3 is 13 residues long. The germline V and J ends were trimmed by 4 bases and 2 bases, with 8 bases remaining between them. Since all of the isolated RNA was reverse transcribed, expressed TCRB transcripts were what got sequenced. The average output of naive, central memory and regulatory T cell samples was several million reads. Produced via immunoSEQ multiplex PCR; TCRdb's table is partial and in-frame only. In the table there are roughly 290,000 clones, around 7.3% of which are singletons.

J is TRBJ1-1 and V is TRBV18; no clear D. The TCR originated in a woman between 18 and 29 years old in good health. The material sequenced was central memory CD4+ T cells from blood. The CDR3 reads CASSQLVNTEAFF. For the CDR3, the DNA is TGTGCCAGCTCACAGCTTGTAAACACTGAAGCTTTCTTT. Supplemented by reference TRBV18 and TRBJ1-1, the full variable domain reads NAGVMQNPRHLVRRRGQEARLRCSPMKGHSHVYWYRQLPEEGLKFMVYLQKENIIDESGMPKERFSAEFPKEGPSILRIQQVVRGDSAAYFCASSQLVNTEAFFGQGTRLTVV.